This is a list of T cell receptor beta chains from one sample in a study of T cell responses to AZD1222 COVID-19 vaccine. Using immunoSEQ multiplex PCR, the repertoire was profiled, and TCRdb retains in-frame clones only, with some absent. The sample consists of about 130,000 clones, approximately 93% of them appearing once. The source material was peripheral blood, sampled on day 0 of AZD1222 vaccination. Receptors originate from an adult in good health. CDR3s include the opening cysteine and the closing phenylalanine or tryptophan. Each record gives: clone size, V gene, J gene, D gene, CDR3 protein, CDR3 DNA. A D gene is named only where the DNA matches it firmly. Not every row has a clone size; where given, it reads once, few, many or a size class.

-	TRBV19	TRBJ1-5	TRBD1	CASSRRLGQGSRFGGNQPQHF	TGTGCCAGTAGTAGGAGATTGGGACAGGGGAGTCGATTCGGGGGCAATCAGCCCCAGCATTTT
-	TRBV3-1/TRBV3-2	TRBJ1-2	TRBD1	CASSPRPGQGPNYGYTF	TGTGCCAGCAGCCCGCGCCCGGGACAGGGGCCGAACTATGGCTACACCTTC
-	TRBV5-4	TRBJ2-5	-	CASSLASWGQETQYF	TGTGCCAGCAGCTTGGCCTCTTGGGGGCAAGAGACCCAGTACTTC
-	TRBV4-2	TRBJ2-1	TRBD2	CASSETSGSYNEQFF	TGTGCCAGCAGCGAGACTAGCGGGTCCTACAATGAGCAGTTCTTC
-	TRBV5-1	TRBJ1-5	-	CASSLDSSNQPQHF	TGCGCCAGCAGTCTCGACAGCAGTAATCAGCCCCAGCATTTT
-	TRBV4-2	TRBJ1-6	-	CASSHGRNSPLHF	TGTGCCAGCAGCCACGGTCGTAATTCACCCCTCCACTTT
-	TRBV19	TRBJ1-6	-	CASSMRGTSSPLHF	TGTGCCAGTAGTATGCGGGGTACGAGTTCACCCCTCCACTTT
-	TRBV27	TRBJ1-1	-	CASSLISFGNTEAFF	TGTGCCAGCAGTTTAATTTCCTTTGGGAACACTGAAGCTTTCTTT
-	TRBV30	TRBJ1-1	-	CAREKGTEAFF	TGTGCCCGAGAAAAGGGGACTGAAGCTTTCTTT
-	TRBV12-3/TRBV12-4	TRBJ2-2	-	CASSYPTGELFF	TGTGCCAGCAGCTACCCCACCGGGGAGCTGTTTTTT
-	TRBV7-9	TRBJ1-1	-	CASSSLALQNTEAFF	TGTGCCAGCAGCTCCCTAGCCCTACAGAACACTGAAGCTTTCTTT
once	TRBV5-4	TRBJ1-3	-	CASSGEPGNPRNTIYF	TGTGCCAGCAGCGGGGAACCGGGTAATCCTCGAAACACCATATATTTT
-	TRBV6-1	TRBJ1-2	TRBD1	CASSVSAGTGNLYGYTF	TGTGCCAGCAGTGTATCAGCCGGGACAGGGAACCTCTATGGCTACACCTTC
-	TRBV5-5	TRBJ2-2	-	CASSLWRPTTGELFF	TGTGCCAGCAGCTTGTGGCGCCCTACCACCGGGGAGCTGTTTTTT
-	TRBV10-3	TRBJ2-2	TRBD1	CAIGLQGADGELFF	TGTGCCATCGGGCTACAGGGGGCAGACGGGGAGCTGTTTTTT
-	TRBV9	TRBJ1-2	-	CASSPGGESYGYTF	TGTGCCAGCAGCCCCGGAGGGGAAAGCTATGGCTACACCTTC
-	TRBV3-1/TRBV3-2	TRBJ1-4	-	CASSLRSAGREKLFF	TGTGCCAGCAGCTTAAGGTCGGCAGGGCGAGAAAAACTGTTTTTT
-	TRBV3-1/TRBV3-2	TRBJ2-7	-	CASSQDLVSYEQYF	TGTGCCAGCAGCCAAGATCTCGTGAGCTACGAGCAGTACTTC
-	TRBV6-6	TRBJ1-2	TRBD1	CASSYPRGLGYGYTF	TGTGCCAGCAGTTACCCGAGGGGGCTCGGCTATGGCTACACCTTC
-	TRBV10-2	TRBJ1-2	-	CASSESGPSGYTF	TGCGCCAGCAGTGAGTCGGGACCGAGCGGCTACACCTTC
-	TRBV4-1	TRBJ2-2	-	CASSHETTNTGELFF	TGCGCCAGCAGCCATGAGACAACTAACACCGGGGAGCTGTTTTTT
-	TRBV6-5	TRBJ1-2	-	CASSPSPRQAGYTF	TGTGCCAGCAGCCCCTCCCCACGTCAGGCGGGCTACACCTTC
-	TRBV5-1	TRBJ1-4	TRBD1	CASSTTGTENEKLFF	TGCGCCAGCAGCACTACCGGGACAGAGAATGAAAAACTGTTTTTT
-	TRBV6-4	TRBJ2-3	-	CASSDGTGRTDTQYF	TGTGCCAGCAGTGACGGGACCGGGCGGACAGATACGCAGTATTTT
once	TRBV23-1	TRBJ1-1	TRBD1	CASSQSVRRDSIGDTEAFF	TGCGCCAGCAGTCAATCAGTACGGCGGGACAGTATAGGGGACACTGAAGCTTTCTTT
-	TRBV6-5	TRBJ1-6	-	CASSYGVSFNSPLHF	TGTGCCAGCAGTTACGGGGTCAGCTTTAATTCACCCCTCCACTTT
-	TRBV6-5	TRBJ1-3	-	CASSGTFSGNTIYF	TGTGCCAGCAGCGGGACTTTCTCTGGAAACACCATATATTTT
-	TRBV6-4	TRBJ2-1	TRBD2	CASSESPSGGSDEQFF	TGTGCCAGCAGTGAATCACCTAGCGGGGGGAGCGATGAGCAGTTCTTC
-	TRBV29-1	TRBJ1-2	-	CSVRDYRKAFGYTF	TGCAGCGTCCGGGATTACAGAAAAGCCTTTGGCTACACCTTC
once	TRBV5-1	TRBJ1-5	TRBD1	CASSPTDRANQPQHF	TGCGCCAGCAGCCCGACGGACAGGGCCAATCAGCCCCAGCATTTT
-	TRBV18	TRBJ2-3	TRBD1	CASSPQQGRADTQYF	TGTGCCAGCTCACCCCAACAGGGGCGGGCAGATACGCAGTATTTT
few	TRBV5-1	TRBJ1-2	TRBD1	CASSSPGQGGGYTF	TGCGCCAGCAGCTCTCCGGGACAGGGCGGGGGCTACACCTTC
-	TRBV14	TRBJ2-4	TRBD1	CASSPGTGENIQYF	TGTGCCAGCAGCCCCGGGACAGGGGAAAACATTCAGTACTTC
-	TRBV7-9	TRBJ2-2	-	CASSNLAGNTGELFF	TGTGCCAGCAGCAACCTCGCGGGAAACACCGGGGAGCTGTTTTTT
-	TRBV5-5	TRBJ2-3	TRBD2	CASTKRGGTIGTDTQYF	TGTGCCAGCACAAAGCGGGGGGGGACCATCGGGACAGATACGCAGTATTTT
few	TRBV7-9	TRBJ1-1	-	CASSLDGLNTEAFF	TGTGCCAGCAGCTTAGACGGGTTAAACACTGAAGCTTTCTTT
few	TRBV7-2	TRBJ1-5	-	CASSYNNQPQHF	TGTGCCAGCAGCTACAACAATCAGCCCCAGCATTTT
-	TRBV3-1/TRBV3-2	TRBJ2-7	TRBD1	CASSQGTGSAYEQYF	TGTGCCAGCAGCCAAGGGACAGGGAGCGCCTACGAGCAGTACTTC
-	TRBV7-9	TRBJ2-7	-	CASSWERGSYEQYF	TGTGCCAGCAGCTGGGAGAGAGGGTCCTACGAGCAGTACTTC
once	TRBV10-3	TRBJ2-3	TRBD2	CAISVSGDFTDTQYF	TGTGCCATCAGTGTAAGCGGGGATTTTACAGATACGCAGTATTTT
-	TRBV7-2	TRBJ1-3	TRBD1	CASSGTASGNTIYF	TGTGCCAGCAGCGGGACAGCCTCTGGAAACACCATATATTTT
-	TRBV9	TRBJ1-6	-	CASSVNPDSNSPLHF	TGTGCCAGCAGCGTAAATCCGGACAGTAATTCACCCCTCCACTTT
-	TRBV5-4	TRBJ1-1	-	CASSLAGPMNTEAFF	TGTGCCAGCAGCTTGGCAGGGCCGATGAACACTGAAGCTTTCTTT
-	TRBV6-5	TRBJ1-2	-	CASSHRTLNYGYTF	TGTGCCAGCAGCCACAGGACTCTCAACTATGGCTACACCTTC
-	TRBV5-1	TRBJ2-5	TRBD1	CASRSKGQGQETQYF	TGCGCCAGCAGGTCGAAGGGACAGGGACAGGAGACCCAGTACTTC
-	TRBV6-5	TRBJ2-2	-	CASRQGIGELFF	TGTGCCAGCAGGCAGGGGATCGGGGAGCTGTTTTTT
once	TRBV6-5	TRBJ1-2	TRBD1	CASSWDRKANYGYTF	TGTGCCAGCAGCTGGGACAGGAAAGCTAACTATGGCTACACCTTC
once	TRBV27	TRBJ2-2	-	CASSSGQLTGELFF	TGTGCCAGCAGTTCCGGACAGCTCACCGGGGAGCTGTTTTTT
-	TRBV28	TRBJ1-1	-	CASSFDPSRNTEAFF	TGTGCCAGCAGTTTTGACCCCTCGCGGAACACTGAAGCTTTCTTT
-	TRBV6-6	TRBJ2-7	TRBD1	CASRYLGTAKSGQYF	TGTGCCAGCAGATACCTAGGGACAGCTAAGTCTGGGCAGTACTTC
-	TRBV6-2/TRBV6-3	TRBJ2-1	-	CASSFTTQKSSYNEQFF	TGTGCCAGCAGTTTTACTACACAGAAGAGCTCCTACAATGAGCAGTTCTTC
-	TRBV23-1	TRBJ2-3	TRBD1	CASSQSRDSPSPRLTDTQYF	TGCGCCAGCAGTCAATCCCGGGACAGTCCTTCACCGAGACTCACAGATACGCAGTATTTT
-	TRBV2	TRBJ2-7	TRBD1	CANKGASYEQYF	TGTGCCAACAAGGGGGCCAGCTACGAGCAGTACTTC
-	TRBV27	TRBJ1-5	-	CASSMQPQHF	TGTGCCAGCAGTATGCAGCCCCAGCATTTT
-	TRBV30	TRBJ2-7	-	CAWTTSYGEQYF	TGTGCCTGGACTACTTCTTATGGCGAGCAGTACTTC
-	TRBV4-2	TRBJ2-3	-	CASSPRGDSTDTQYF	TGTGCCAGCAGCCCCAGGGGCGACAGCACAGATACGCAGTATTTT
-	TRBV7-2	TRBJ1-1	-	CASSSYTEAFF	TGTGCCAGCAGCTCCTACACTGAAGCTTTCTTT
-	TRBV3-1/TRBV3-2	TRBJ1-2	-	CASSQMPRTGYTF	TGTGCCAGCAGCCAAATGCCGAGGACTGGCTACACCTTC